The sequence of this T cell receptor beta chain was determined in a study of blood T cells in healthy people across ages. A J-beta primer mix and a sample-barcoded 5' primer were used in a second PCR of about 7 to 12 cycles. TCRdb reanalysed the 5' RACE reads using MiXCR and keeps one entry per CDR3 protein. The table includes hundreds of thousands of distinct CDR3 sequences, around 36% detected once. The trim removed 4 bases at V and 7 bases at J, leaving 19 bases unmatched. The CDR3 has 17 residues. Germline CDR1 SQVTM, CDR2 ANQGSEA. The sample comprised blood. The gene calls are TRBV29-1 and TRBJ1-5; 7 bases are a match to TRBD1. The TCR sequence derives from a man aged 18-30 years in good health. CDR3 nucleotide sequence: TGCAGCGTTGTTGAAGGGGGCCTACTGGGGGTCGACCAGCCCCAGCATTTT. It encodes CSVVEGGLLGVDQPQHF. Full variable domain (missing parts from reference TRBV29-1 and TRBJ1-5): SAVISQKPSRDICQRGTSLTIQCQVDSQVTMMFWYRQQPGQSLTLIATANQGSEATYESGFVIDKFPISRPNLTFSTLTVSNMSPEDSSIYLCSVVEGGLLGVDQPQHFGDGTRLSIL.